This is a list of T cell receptor beta chains from one sample in a study of CD8 T cells in ankylosing spondylitis. A single record per CDR3 protein comes from TCRdb applying MiXCR to the 5' RACE reads. The sample records 400,000 to 450,000 distinct CDR3 sequences, 15% to 20% being singletons. Input material: blood, either unsorted or a sorted T cell fraction (not recorded which). The source of these receptors is a male donor with ankylosing spondylitis. CDR3s include the opening cysteine and the closing phenylalanine or tryptophan. The D gene is left open where the match is weak. For some rows the clone size is stated as once, few or many, or as a class when expanded; others skip it.

clone_size j_call d_call v_call cdr3_nt cdr3_aa
. TRBJ2-1 . TRBV4-1 TGCGCCAGCAGCCAAGTAGATGTACCTGCCTACAATGAGCAGTTCTTC CASSQVDVPAYNEQFF
many TRBJ2-1 . TRBV12-3/TRBV12-4 TGTGCCAGCAGAAAAAACAATGAGCAGTTCTTC CASRKNNEQFF
. TRBJ2-1 TRBD1 TRBV15 TGTGCCACCAGCAGACCGGACAGGGGATCCAATGAGCAGTTCTTC CATSRPDRGSNEQFF
many TRBJ2-5 . TRBV5-1 TGCGCCAGCAGCCCGGAACCGCTAATTCAAGAGACCCAGTACTTC CASSPEPLIQETQYF
. TRBJ1-2 . TRBV11-2 TGTGCCAGCAGCTCCCCTCGGAAGGGCCATGGCTACACCTTC CASSSPRKGHGYTF
few TRBJ1-1 . TRBV5-1 TGCGCCAGCAGCGCCGAACAGGGGAACACTGAAGCTTTCTTT CASSAEQGNTEAFF
many TRBJ2-7 . TRBV4-2 TGTGCCAGCAGCCGACCGGGATCCTACGAGCAGTACTTC CASSRPGSYEQYF
. TRBJ2-7 . TRBV27 TGTGCCAGCAGTTATTACAGTTATTCCTACGAGCAGTACTTC CASSYYSYSYEQYF
. TRBJ2-7 . TRBV20-1 TGCAGTGCTAGGCGCGGGACACGGTCCTACGAGCAGTACTTC CSARRGTRSYEQYF
. TRBJ1-2 . TRBV18 TGTGCCAGCTCACCAGGGGATAACTATGGCTACACCTTC CASSPGDNYGYTF
. TRBJ1-6 . TRBV9 TGTGCCAGCAGAGGGGACGTCGATAATTCACCCCTCCACTTT CASRGDVDNSPLHF
. TRBJ2-1 TRBD2 TRBV7-2 TGTGCCAGCAGCCAGCGACTAGCTTCCTACAATGAGCAGTTCTTC CASSQRLASYNEQFF
. TRBJ2-2 . TRBV7-2 TGTGCCAGCAGCATCTTAGCGGACGGGGAGCTGTTTTTT CASSILADGELFF
few TRBJ1-2 . TRBV6-1 TGTGCCAGCAGTCGGCCAGGGTTCAGTGGCTACACCTTC CASSRPGFSGYTF
. TRBJ2-1 TRBD2 TRBV9 TGTGCCAGCAGCGTAGGCGGGGGGTACAATGAGCAGTTCTTC CASSVGGGYNEQFF
few TRBJ2-3 . TRBV12-3/TRBV12-4 TGTGCCAGCAGTGGGTCGGGACGGGGGGCCGAGACAGATACGCAGTATTTT CASSGSGRGAETDTQYF
few TRBJ2-1 . TRBV30 TGTGCTTCGATCGGGGGGCCCAGCTCCTACAATGAGCAGTTCTTC CASIGGPSSYNEQFF
. TRBJ2-5 TRBD2 TRBV9 TGTGCCAGCAGCGTGAGCGGGAGGGCCCAAGAGACCCAGTACTTC CASSVSGRAQETQYF
many TRBJ2-5 . TRBV5-1 TGCGCCAGCAGCTCGGACAATCAAGAGACCCAGTACTTC CASSSDNQETQYF
few TRBJ2-1 TRBD2 TRBV4-1 TGCGCCAGCAGCCTACTAGCGGGAGAGCCCCATGAGCAGTTCTTC CASSLLAGEPHEQFF
. TRBJ2-5 . TRBV12-3/TRBV12-4 TGTGCCAGCAGTTTCGACCTGGGACACTTCCCGAGGACCCAGTACTTC CASSFDLGHFPRTQYF
. TRBJ2-2 TRBD2 TRBV14 TGTGCCAGCAGACTGCCGGGACTAGCGGGAGTCCTGAACACCGGGGAGCTGTTTTTT CASRLPGLAGVLNTGELFF
. TRBJ1-2 . TRBV18 TGTGCCAGCTCACCAGAAACGAACTATGGCTACACCTTC CASSPETNYGYTF
. TRBJ2-1 TRBD2 TRBV2 TGTGCCAGCGGTCGGGAGGGGACCAGTGAGCAGTTCTTC CASGREGTSEQFF
. TRBJ2-7 . TRBV5-5 TGTGCCAGCAGCTTGGAGTCGCAGGGGAGCTCCTACGAGCAGTACTTC CASSLESQGSSYEQYF
few TRBJ1-3 . TRBV5-1 TGCGCCAGCAGCTTGGTCCCAGCTGGAAACACCATATATTTT CASSLVPAGNTIYF
. TRBJ1-1 TRBD1 TRBV29-1 TGCAGCGCTGTATCTAAGGGGGCGGTTGAAGCTTTCTTT CSAVSKGAVEAFF
few TRBJ2-4 . TRBV6-4 TGTGCCAGTTACCAGGGGGGGGTACTAGCCAAAAACATTCAGTACTTC CASYQGGVLAKNIQYF
few TRBJ2-7 TRBD1 TRBV24-1 TGTGCCACCAGTGCGGGACAGAGCTCCTACGAGCAGTACTTC CATSAGQSSYEQYF
few TRBJ2-7 . TRBV20-1 TGCAGTGCTAGAACTACCGGGACTCCGATCTGGGAGCAGTACTTC CSARTTGTPIWEQYF
many TRBJ2-7 . TRBV29-1 TGCAGCGTAGGACAGAGCTCCTACGAGCAGTACTTC CSVGQSSYEQYF
. TRBJ2-1 . TRBV28 TGTGCCAGCAGTACCCTAGGGGGGGCGGATGAGCAGTTCTTC CASSTLGGADEQFF
few TRBJ2-1 TRBD2 TRBV7-2 TGTGCCAGCAGCTTCTCTGTTCGGGAGGGCGGTTACAATGAGCAGTTCTTC CASSFSVREGGYNEQFF
once TRBJ1-2 . TRBV7-8 TGTGCCAGCAGCTTAGAGGGTAGCGGCTACACCTTC CASSLEGSGYTF
. TRBJ1-2 . TRBV28 TGTGCCAGCATATCTGGGGGCGGTGGCTACACCTTC CASISGGGGYTF
. TRBJ2-2 . TRBV6-2/TRBV6-3 TGTGCCAGCAGTTACTCCCAGGCCGGGGAGCTGTTTTTT CASSYSQAGELFF
many TRBJ2-2 . TRBV6-1 TGTGCCAGCAGCCGAGACAGAATTACCGGGGAGCTGTTTTTT CASSRDRITGELFF
many TRBJ1-5 . TRBV7-6 TGTGCCAGCAGCCCGGGGTTTAGCAATCAGCCCCAGCATTTT CASSPGFSNQPQHF
few TRBJ2-2 . TRBV4-2 TGTGCCAGCAGCCAAGATGTAGTGGGGAAGTACACCGGGGAGCTGTTTTTT CASSQDVVGKYTGELFF
few TRBJ2-2 TRBD2 TRBV20-1 TGCAGTGCTAGGCCTAGCGGGGGGGAAACCGGGGAGCTGTTTTTT CSARPSGGETGELFF
few TRBJ1-1 TRBD1 TRBV10-3 TGTGCCATCAGTGAGCCCAAGGGGGGGGGACAGCACACTGAAGCTTTCTTT CAISEPKGGGQHTEAFF
. TRBJ2-1 . TRBV19 TGTGCCAGTAGTATAGATTATTGGGGGAACTATGAGCAGTTCTTC CASSIDYWGNYEQFF
. TRBJ2-7 . TRBV4-1 TGCGCCAGCAGCCAGAACACCGGGACCAGGAACGAGCAGTACTTC CASSQNTGTRNEQYF
few TRBJ2-3 TRBD2 TRBV25-1 TGTGCCAGCAGTGAACGGACTAGCTACGGGGATACGCAGTATTTT CASSERTSYGDTQYF
few TRBJ2-1 . TRBV20-1 TGCAGTGCTAGCGGGGACACCGTCTACAATGAGCAGTTCTTC CSASGDTVYNEQFF
. TRBJ2-5 . TRBV5-1 TGCGCCAGCAGCTTTCGGGGGCCAGGTCCAGAGACCCAGTACTTC CASSFRGPGPETQYF
few TRBJ1-5 . TRBV20-1 TGCAGTGCCCCCCGGGAGGGGGGACTTGGAAATCAGCCCCAGCATTTT CSAPREGGLGNQPQHF
. TRBJ2-1 TRBD2 TRBV28 TGTGCCAGCAGTTCGGGACGGACTAGCTTGGGGAATGAGCAGTTCTTC CASSSGRTSLGNEQFF
. TRBJ2-3 TRBD1 TRBV24-1 TGTGCCACCAGTGATTCGGGGACAGGGTGGCCTACAGATACGCAGTATTTT CATSDSGTGWPTDTQYF
. TRBJ1-1 . TRBV7-9 TGTGCCAGCAGCTTGGCCGCGCACACTGAAGCTTTCTTT CASSLAAHTEAFF
few TRBJ1-5 TRBD1 TRBV20-1 TGCAGTGCTAGAGAAGTGGGGACAGGTCTCTTTAGCAATCAGCCCCAGCATTTT CSAREVGTGLFSNQPQHF
few TRBJ2-7 TRBD1 TRBV7-6 TGTGCCAGCAGCTTAATGGGACAGGGTAAGGGCGAGCAGTACTTC CASSLMGQGKGEQYF
many TRBJ1-2 . TRBV5-1 TGCGCCAGCACCCTGGGAGGGACGGGGAACTATGGCTACACCTTC CASTLGGTGNYGYTF
few TRBJ1-1 . TRBV3-1 TGTGCCAGCAGCCAGTACACTGAAGCTTTCTTT CASSQYTEAFF
many TRBJ1-2 . TRBV7-2 TGTGCCAGCAGCTCGGGGGGGTTCCGGGACGGCTACACCTTC CASSSGGFRDGYTF
many TRBJ2-7 . TRBV5-1 TGCGCCAGCAGCTTGGAACTAGAACCCTCCTACGAGCAGTACTTC CASSLELEPSYEQYF
few TRBJ2-7 TRBD1 TRBV7-8 TGTGCCAGCAGCTTAGGGACAGGGGGACGGTCCTACGAGCAGTACTTC CASSLGTGGRSYEQYF
. TRBJ2-1 . TRBV25-1 TGTGCCAGCACCCTGTCCCGGCGGGGCAGGGGTGAGCAGTTCTTC CASTLSRRGRGEQFF
. TRBJ2-4 . TRBV5-1 TGCGCCAGCAGGTTGGACTATGGGGGTAAAAACACTCAGTACTTC CASRLDYGGKNTQYF
many TRBJ2-5 . TRBV9 TGTGCCAGCAGCGTTGGTGGTGAGACCCAGTACTTC CASSVGGETQYF